This T cell receptor beta chain was recovered during a study of T cell changes during pregnancy in multiple sclerosis. Produced via immunoSEQ multiplex PCR; TCRdb's table is partial and in-frame only. The table has over 45,000 clones, roughly 89% seen once; the top ten hold about 1.8%. The CDR3 is 17 amino acids. CDR1 and CDR2 (germline): SNHLY, FYNNEI. V was trimmed by 5 bases and J by 5 bases, leaving 24 bases between them. Sequenced material: peripheral blood, taken in the first trimester of pregnancy. This TCR came from a female donor with multiple sclerosis, enrolled in a pregnancy study. This chain connects TRBV2 to TRBJ1-1; TRBD1 might be the D (6 bases). The CDR3 nucleotides are TGTGCCAGCAGTCCAAATCCTTCCAGGGGAAGGAATACTGAAGCTTTCTTT. Its translation: CASSPNPSRGRNTEAFF.